This T cell receptor beta chain was recovered during a study of tumor-infiltrating lymphocytes in primary liver carcinoma. Trimming took off 4 bases at V and 0 bases at J, with 14 bases between the two ends. CDR1 and CDR2 (germline): SGHVS, FQNEAQ. This CDR3 has 16 amino acids. Production of TCR beta cDNA used 400 to 600 ng total RNA together with a constant-region primer. Slightly modified ARM-PCR with three nested multiplex PCR rounds yielded TCR beta libraries. A C-beta reverse primer and TRBV1-TRBV30 forward primers served in each of the first two PCR rounds, at approximately 10 cycles apiece. TCRdb re-derived calls from the multiplex PCR reads in MiXCR, one entry per CDR3 protein. Of about 210,000 distinct CDR3 sequences in the sample, roughly two thirds were seen once. Unsorted whole blood yielded blood RNA, and germline DNA was extracted as well. At sampling, these chronic HBV carriers had received no treatment.

Sequencing was performed on peripheral blood. This clonotype was sampled from a woman aged 55 to 70 with primary liver carcinoma and hepatitis B virus infection. The genes are TRBV7-8 and TRBJ2-3; possible D gene TRBD2, 6 bases. The CDR3 DNA reads as TGTGCCAGCAGCTCCAGGCGTGCGGGAAGCACAGATACGCAGTATTTT. It translates to CASSSRRAGSTDTQYF. Based on the CDR3 plus reference TRBV7-8 and TRBJ2-3, the full variable domain is GAGVSQSPRYKVAKRGQDVALRCDPISGHVSLFWYQQALGQGPEFLTYFQNEAQLDKSGLPSDRFFAERPEGSVSTLKIQRTQQEDSAVYLCASSSRRAGSTDTQYFGPGTRLTVL.